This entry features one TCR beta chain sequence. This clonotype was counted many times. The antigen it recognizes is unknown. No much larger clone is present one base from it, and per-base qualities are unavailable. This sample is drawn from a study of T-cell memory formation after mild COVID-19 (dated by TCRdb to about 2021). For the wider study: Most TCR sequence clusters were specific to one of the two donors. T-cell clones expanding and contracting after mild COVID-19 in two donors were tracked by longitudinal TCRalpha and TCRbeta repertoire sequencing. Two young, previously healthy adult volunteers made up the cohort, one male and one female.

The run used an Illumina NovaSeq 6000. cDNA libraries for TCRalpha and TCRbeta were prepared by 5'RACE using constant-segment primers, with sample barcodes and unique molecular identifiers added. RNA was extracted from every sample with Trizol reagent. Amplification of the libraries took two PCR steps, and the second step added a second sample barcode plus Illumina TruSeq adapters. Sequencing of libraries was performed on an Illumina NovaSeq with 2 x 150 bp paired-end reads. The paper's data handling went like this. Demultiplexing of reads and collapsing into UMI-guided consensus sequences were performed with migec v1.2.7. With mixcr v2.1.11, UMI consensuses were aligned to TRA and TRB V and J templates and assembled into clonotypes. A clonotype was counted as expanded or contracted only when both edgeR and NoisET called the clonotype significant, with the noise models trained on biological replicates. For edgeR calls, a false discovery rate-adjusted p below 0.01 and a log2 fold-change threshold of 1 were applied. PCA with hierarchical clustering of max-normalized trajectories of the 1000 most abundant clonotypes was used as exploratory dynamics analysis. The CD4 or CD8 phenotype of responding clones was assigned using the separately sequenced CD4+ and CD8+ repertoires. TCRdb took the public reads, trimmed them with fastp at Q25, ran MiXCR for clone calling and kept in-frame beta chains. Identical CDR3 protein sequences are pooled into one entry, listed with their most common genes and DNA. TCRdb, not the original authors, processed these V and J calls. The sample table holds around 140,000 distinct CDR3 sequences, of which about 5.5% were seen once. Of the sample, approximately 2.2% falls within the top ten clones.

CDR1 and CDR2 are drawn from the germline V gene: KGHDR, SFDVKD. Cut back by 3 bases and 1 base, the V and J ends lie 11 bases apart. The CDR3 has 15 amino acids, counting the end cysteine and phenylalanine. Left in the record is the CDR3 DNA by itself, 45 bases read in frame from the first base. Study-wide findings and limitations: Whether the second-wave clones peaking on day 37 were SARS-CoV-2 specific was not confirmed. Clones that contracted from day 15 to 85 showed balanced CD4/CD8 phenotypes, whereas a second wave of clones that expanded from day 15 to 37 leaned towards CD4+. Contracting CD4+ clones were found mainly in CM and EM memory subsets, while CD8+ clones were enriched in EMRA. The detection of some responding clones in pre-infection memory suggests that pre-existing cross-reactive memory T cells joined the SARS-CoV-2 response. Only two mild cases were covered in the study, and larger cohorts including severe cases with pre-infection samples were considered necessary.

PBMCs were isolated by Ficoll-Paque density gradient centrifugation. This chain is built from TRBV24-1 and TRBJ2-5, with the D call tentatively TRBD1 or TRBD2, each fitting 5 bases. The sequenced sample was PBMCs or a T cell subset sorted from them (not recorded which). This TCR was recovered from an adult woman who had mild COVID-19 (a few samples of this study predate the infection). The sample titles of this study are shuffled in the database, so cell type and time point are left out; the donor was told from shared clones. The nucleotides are TGTGCCACCAGTGATCGGGGACGTTTCCAAGAGACCCAGTACTTC. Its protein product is CATSDRGRFQETQYF.